Below, 3 T cell receptor beta chains from the same sample are listed, as sequenced in a study of cytomegalovirus exposure and HLA in healthy donors. This PCR relied on a set of 60 Vbeta primers and 13 Jbeta primers. TCRdb's table, derived via immunoSEQ multiplex PCR, lists solely in-frame clones and lacks some. The table has about 150,000 clones, over 60% seen once; the top ten hold approximately 4%. Sequenced input: PBMCs. The origin of the receptors is a woman between 40 and 50 years old in good health and CMV-seronegative.

This sequence joins TRBV5-4 and TRBJ2-3, with D possibly TRBD2 on 6 matching bases. Germline-derived CDR1 and CDR2 are SGHNT and YYREEE (reference sequence). V shed 4 bases and J shed 1 base, with 16 bases lying between them. The CDR3 totals 16 residues. Here the CDR3 reads CASSPRTNKRTDTQYF. In nucleotides, the CDR3 is TGTGCCAGCAGCCCCAGGACTAACAAACGCACAGATACGCAGTATTTT.

The genes are TRBV12-5 and TRBJ1-6; D is perhaps TRBD1 (5 bases). Per germline, CDR1 LGHNT and CDR2 FRNRAP. This CDR3 is 15 amino acids long. V lost 7 bases, J lost 0 bases, and 10 bases lay in between. The CDR3: CASAPDSSYNSPLHF. The CDR3 DNA sequence: TGTGCTAGTGCCCCCGACAGCTCCTATAATTCACCCCTCCACTTT.

The V gene is TRBV5-1, the J gene TRBJ2-5, with D perhaps TRBD2 (6 bases). The germline V gene has CDR1 SGHRS and CDR2 YFSETQ. This CDR3 is built from 16 residues. V gave up 2 bases and J gave up 2 bases, with 16 bases separating them. The CDR3 spells CASSFPRGLTQETQYF. For the CDR3, the DNA is TGCGCCAGCAGCTTCCCCCGAGGACTAACGCAAGAGACCCAGTACTTC.